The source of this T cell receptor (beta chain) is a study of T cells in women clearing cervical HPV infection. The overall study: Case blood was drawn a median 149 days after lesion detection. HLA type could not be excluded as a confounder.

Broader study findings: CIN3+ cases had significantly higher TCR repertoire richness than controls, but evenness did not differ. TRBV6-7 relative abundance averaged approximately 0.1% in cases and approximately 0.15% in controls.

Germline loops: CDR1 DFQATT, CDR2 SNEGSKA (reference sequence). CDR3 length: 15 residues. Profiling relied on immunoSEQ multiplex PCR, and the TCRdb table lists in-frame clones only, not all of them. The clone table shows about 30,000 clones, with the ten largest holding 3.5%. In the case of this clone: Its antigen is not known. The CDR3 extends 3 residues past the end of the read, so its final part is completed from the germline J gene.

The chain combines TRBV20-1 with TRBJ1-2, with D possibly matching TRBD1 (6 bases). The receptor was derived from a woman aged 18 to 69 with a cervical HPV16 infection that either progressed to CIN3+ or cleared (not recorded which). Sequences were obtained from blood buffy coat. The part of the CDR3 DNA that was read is TGCAGTGCTAGAGTAGGGACATCCCCTATCGGCGGC. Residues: CSARVGTSPIGG. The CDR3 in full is CSARVGTSPIGGYTF.